The 8 T cell receptor beta chains listed next were all sequenced from one sample in a study of T cell changes during pregnancy in multiple sclerosis. The table came from immunoSEQ multiplex PCR; TCRdb's copy has only in-frame clones and leaves some out. There are just under 65,000 clones in the sample; 91% occur only once, and less than 1.5% lies in the top ten. The sample in question was peripheral blood, obtained after pregnancy. These receptors all stem from a female donor in good health, enrolled as a control in a pregnancy study.

The rearrangement links TRBV4-2 to TRBJ1-2; D might be TRBD1 (6 bases). Germline lookup yields CDR1 LGHNA and CDR2 YNFKEQ. The V end lost 0 bases, the J end lost 2 bases, and 10 bases lay between the germline ends. This CDR3 has 15 amino acids. CDR3 nucleotide sequence: TGTGCCAGCAGCCAAGACGGTCAGGGGAACTATGGCTACACCTTC. Protein sequence: CASSQDGQGNYGYTF.

V is TRBV7-9 and J is TRBJ2-3; unclear D gene. V was trimmed by 10 bases and J by 2 bases, leaving 7 bases between them. Per the germline V gene, CDR1 is SEHNR and CDR2 is FQNEAQ (reference sequence). CDR3 length equals 11 residues. Here the CDR3 reads CATLYTDTQYF. The CDR3 DNA follows: TGTGCCACCCTGTACACAGATACGCAGTATTTT.

J is TRBJ2-5 and V is TRBV7-2; a weak D match, TRBD2 (5 bases). V was trimmed by 1 base and J by 1 base, leaving 13 bases between them. Germline V CDR1 and CDR2: SGHTA, FQGNSA. This CDR3 has 16 residues. CDR3 loop: CASSLGLGVLQETQYF. CDR3 coding DNA: TGTGCCAGCAGCTTAGGTCTCGGGGTACTCCAAGAGACCCAGTACTTC.

The chain has TRBV7-9 and TRBJ2-1; the match to TRBD1 covers 7 bases. Looked up from germline, CDR1 is SEHNR and CDR2 is FQNEAQ (reference sequence). The junction had 12 bases not matched to a gene; V was cut back by 5 bases and J by 2 bases. The CDR3 is 17 residues long. The CDR3 DNA sequence: TGTGCCAGCAGCCCCCCCCTCCAGGGGGTGGCCTACAATGAGCAGTTCTTC. Translating gives CASSPPLQGVAYNEQFF.

The chain is built from TRBV30 and TRBJ2-2, with 9 positions matching TRBD1. Looked up from germline, CDR1 is GTSNPN and CDR2 is SVGIG (reference sequence). After removal of 2 bases from V and 4 bases from J, the junction contained 8 bases not matched to a gene. There are 16 residues in the CDR3. CDR3 in amino acids: CAWSSWDRVFTGELFF. The DNA for the CDR3 is TGTGCCTGGAGTAGTTGGGACAGGGTTTTCACCGGGGAGCTGTTTTTT.

Only a few counts were recorded for this clone. The chain has TRBV27 and TRBJ1-1; D is possibly TRBD1 (5 bases). Per the germline V gene, CDR1 is MNHEY and CDR2 is SMNVEV (reference sequence). The CDR3 covers 12 residues. V gave up 4 bases and J gave up 9 bases, with 12 bases separating them. The CDR3 DNA is TGTGCCAGCAGTTCCGGGGGAATTAAAGCTTTCTTT. Translating it yields CASSSGGIKAFF.

The V and J genes are TRBV19 and TRBJ1-4; D is ambiguous. This CDR3 spans 13 amino acids. Trimming pared 1 base from V and 5 bases from J, leaving 5 bases between. Looked up from germline, CDR1 is LNHDA and CDR2 is SQIVND (reference sequence). The chain's CDR3 is CASSIVSNEKLFF. The CDR3 nucleotides read TGTGCCAGTAGTATAGTCTCCAATGAAAAACTGTTTTTT.

The J gene is TRBJ2-1, the V gene TRBV7-2, with 10 bases fitting TRBD2. The trim removed 5 bases at V and 6 bases at J, leaving 13 bases unmatched. Germline CDR1 and CDR2: SGHTA and FQGNSA. This CDR3 comprises 17 residues. The CDR3 DNA reads TGTGCCAGCAGCCTCCGAAAGACTAGCGGGTGGGGCAATGAGCAGTTCTTC. The encoded protein is CASSLRKTSGWGNEQFF.